A single sample gave rise to the 12 T cell receptor beta chains below, sequenced in a study of post-analysis software for immune sequencing data. Libraries were made from TCR beta cDNA, and they carried unique molecular identifiers. TCRdb independently ran MiXCR on the PCR reads; one entry per CDR3 protein. The sample contains 600,000 to 700,000 distinct CDR3 sequences, 55% to 70% of which appear only once. Findings of the study overall: Patients showed TRBV5-6, TRBV5-1 and TRBV20-1 among 4 or 5 TRBV segments more frequent than in controls.

Their specific antigens are unknown. The sample consisted of blood. Receptor source: a girl aged 2-9 years with multiple sclerosis.

The genes are TRBV7-9 and TRBJ1-1; D gene unclear. Germline-derived CDR1 and CDR2 are SEHNR and FQNEAQ (reference sequence). V was cut by 5 bases and J by 1 base, with 23 bases left in between. The CDR3 has 18 residues. In DNA, the CDR3 is TGTGCCAGCAGCAAAACCTGGACGGATTCGAAATCGAACACTGAAGCTTTCTTT. Translation: CASSKTWTDSKSNTEAFF.

This chain connects TRBV11-3 to TRBJ1-4, with TRBD1 matching 10 bases. Trimming took 3 bases from V and 4 from J; bases not matched to a gene: 2. Germline V gene sequence: CDR1 SGHNT, CDR2 YENEEA. This CDR3 has 15 amino acids. The CDR3 sequence is CASSLDRGGNEKLFF. CDR3 sequence (DNA): TGTGCCAGCAGCTTGGACAGGGGGGGTAATGAAAAACTGTTTTTT.

This clonotype was observed a handful of times. The chain combines TRBV24-1 with TRBJ2-4; no reliable D call. Deletions cut 5 bases from V and 7 bases from J, with 8 bases between. This CDR3 has 12 amino acids. CDR1 is KGHDR and CDR2 is SFDVKD in the germline V gene. The CDR3 here is CATSVDGNIQYF. The CDR3 DNA reads as TGTGCCACCAGTGTTGACGGGAACATTCAGTACTTC.

This chain uses TRBV7-6 with TRBJ2-5; the D is unclear. The CDR3 loop spans 15 amino acids. Germline V lookup: CDR1 SGHVS, CDR2 FNYEAQ. With 6 bases removed from V and 0 bases from J, the gap between germline ends came to 14 bases. The CDR3 sequence: CASSRRPSDQETQYF. CDR3 nucleotides: TGTGCCAGCAGTAGACGTCCTTCGGACCAAGAGACCCAGTACTTC.

This clonotype was seen a handful of times. CDR3 bases: TGTGCCATCAGTAGACAGGGTGACAACCAGCCCCAGCATTTT. Protein: CAISRQGDNQPQHF. The V gene is TRBV10-3, the J gene TRBJ1-5; 7 bases are a match to TRBD1. This CDR3 region has 14 residues. Per germline, CDR1 ENHRY and CDR2 SYGVKD. V was clipped by 5 bases and J by 7 bases; unmatched bases: 8.

The V call is TRBV20-1, the J call TRBJ2-7, with 12 bases matching TRBD2. Germline V gives CDR1 DFQATT, CDR2 SNEGSKA (reference sequence). CDR3 length: 18 amino acids. Trimming at V came to 0 bases and at J to 0 bases, leaving 9 bases not matched to a gene. DNA for the CDR3: TGCAGTGCTAGAGATCTCGTGGGACTAGCGGGTAGCTCCTACGAGCAGTACTTC. This codes for CSARDLVGLAGSSYEQYF.

This clonotype was detected ten times or more. The rearrangement uses TRBV29-1 and TRBJ2-1; TRBD2 matches at 7 bases. Losses at the gene ends were 4 bases for V and 4 bases for J; bases not matched to a gene: 4. The CDR3 is made up of 13 amino acids. Germline V gene sequence: CDR1 SQVTM, CDR2 ANQGSEA. The CDR3 DNA reads as TGCAGCGTTGGCGGGGGATCTTACAATGAGCAGTTCTTC. As protein: CSVGGGSYNEQFF.

The chain is built from TRBV10-3 and TRBJ2-7, with 7 bases identical to TRBD2. Germline V CDR1 and CDR2: ENHRY, SYGVKD. V lost 4 bases to trimming and J lost 2 bases; unmatched junction nucleotides: 2. The CDR3 is 13 residues long. In DNA, the CDR3 is TGTGCCATCAGTGGTCTAGCGGCCTACGAGCAGTACTTC. Translated: CAISGLAAYEQYF.

This clonotype has just a few counts. The V and J genes are TRBV24-1 and TRBJ2-1, with a tentative D call TRBD2 (5 bases). Germline lookup yields CDR1 KGHDR and CDR2 SFDVKD. The CDR3 is 16 residues long. Trimming left V 1 base short and J 7 bases short, with 16 bases between. CDR3 coding DNA: TGTGCCACCAGTGATTTCAGCAGCCTCTCGGGGAATGAGCAGTTCTTC. This gives the protein CATSDFSSLSGNEQFF.

The chain combines TRBV29-1 with TRBJ2-1; D remains unclear. The V gene lost 6 bases and the J gene lost 6 bases, with 15 bases spanning the gap. This CDR3 spans 13 amino acids. Germline lookup yields CDR1 SQVTM and CDR2 ANQGSEA. The CDR3 region has the DNA TGCAGCGTCCTTCGGCCAACCCTCAATGAGCAGTTCTTC. Amino acids: CSVLRPTLNEQFF.

Only one count was recorded for this clonotype. CDR3 sequence (DNA): TGTGCCAGCAGTCCCCAGACTAGCGCACCCTACAATGAGCAGTTCTTC. It codes for CASSPQTSAPYNEQFF. The chain is built from TRBV6-1 and TRBJ2-1; 8 nucleotides align to TRBD2. This CDR3 is 16 amino acids long. Trimming at V came to 5 bases and at J to 2 bases, leaving 8 bases not matched to a gene. Germline loops: CDR1 MNHNS, CDR2 SASEGT.

The gene calls are TRBV21-1 and TRBJ2-3; TRBD1 is taken as the D call from the table, unchecked against the DNA. TRBV21-1 has pseudogene status. The CDR3 spans 17 residues. Here the CDR3 reads CASSLDLRRGVTDTQYF. The CDR3 nucleotides are TGTGCCAGCAGCCTCGATTTGAGGAGGGGGGTGACAGATACGCAGTATTTT.